This T cell receptor (beta chain) was identified during a study of T-cell memory formation after mild COVID-19. Study information: TCR clusters showed largely donor specificity.

TCRdb reprocessed the 5' RACE reads via MiXCR and lists one record per CDR3 protein. This repertoire shows approximately 150,000 distinct CDR3 sequences, about 5.7% found once; its top ten account for under 2.5%. Trimming removed 10 bases from V and 1 base from J, with 28 bases in between. Germline V gene sequence: CDR1 MRHNA, CDR2 SNTAGT. The CDR3 sequence is 19 residues long. This TCR came from an adult woman who had mild COVID-19 (a few samples of this study predate the infection). Cell type and time point are not known. The sample taken for sequencing was PBMCs or a T cell subset sorted from them (not recorded which). The rearrangement links TRBV6-4 to TRBJ2-2; weak D call: TRBD2 (7 bases). CDR3 DNA: TGTGCCAATACCTGTCGGGGGGCCCAATTTAAAAAGAACACCGGGGAGCTGTTTTTT. Protein: CANTCRGAQFKKNTGELFF.